This T cell receptor (beta chain) was sequenced during a study of OX40 agonist ivuxolimab in advanced cancers. Study background: Administration of intravenous ivuxolimab to patients occurred every 2 weeks at 0.01 to 10 mg/kg.

Study-wide findings and caveats: Specificity for antigen went undetermined in the expanded peripheral T cells. Compared with CD4+, CD8+ T cells on average had more expanded clones.

V lost 1 base to trimming and J lost 1 base, with 7 bases between them. CDR3 length equals 14 residues. The germline V gene encodes CDR1 LGHNT and CDR2 FRNRAP. Using immunoSEQ multiplex PCR, the repertoire was profiled, and TCRdb retains in-frame clones only, with some absent. The data contain 40,000 to 45,000 clones, about four fifths of them seen just once; the ten biggest clones take up more than 9%. About this clone: Antigen unknown.

The input for sequencing was CD4+ or CD8+ T cells sorted from blood, taken in a trial of the OX40 agonist ivuxolimab. The sequence came from an adult with an advanced solid tumor such as melanoma, head and neck, liver or kidney cancer. This sequence joins TRBV12-5 and TRBJ1-1; D is possibly TRBD1 (5 bases). The CDR3 nucleotides read TGTGCTAGTGGTTTGGGTACAGGGAACACTGAAGCTTTCTTT. Amino acids: CASGLGTGNTEAFF.